This T cell receptor beta chain was identified during a study of T cell repertoires in cytomegalovirus infection. At the level of the study: Use of recently identified HLA-C-restricted and well-studied HLA-B-restricted CMV epitopes was part of the study. Public TCR beta signatures were indicative of both CMV infection and a matching HLA type.

Comments on this clonotype: Antigen unknown.

Study-wide points: Ex vivo, HLA-C-restricted CMV-specific TCR beta clonotypes prevailed over the rest of the response. Individuals carrying CMV plus the relevant HLA were identified by cumulative frequency of public TCR beta families.

The germline V gene has CDR1 MDHEN and CDR2 SYDVKM. The V and J ends lost 4 bases and 11 bases respectively, with 24 bases between them. This CDR3 comprises 16 residues. In TCRdb, the reads were re-called with MiXCR into one record per CDR3 protein. The sample shows nearly 700,000 distinct CDR3 sequences, about 33% of them seen only once. The sample consisted of cultured PBMCs, taken from culture after CMV antigen stimulation. The receptor comes from a human donor in good health (CMV status not recorded). Some clones in this sample may be carry-over from other donors' samples. This rearrangement joins TRBV28 to TRBJ1-5; D is perhaps TRBD1 (5 bases). CDR3 nucleotides: TGTGCCAGCAGTTCCTGGGGGGTGGACGAATATTTCACCCAGCATTTT. It encodes CASSSWGVDEYFTQHF.